The TCR beta chain under discussion was sequenced for a study of cytomegalovirus exposure and HLA in healthy donors. The CDR3 has 15 amino acids. V shed 0 bases and J shed 3 bases, with 11 bases lying between them. The germline V gene has CDR1 MNHEY and CDR2 SVGAGI. This clone turned up a few times. Its antigen is as yet unknown. The primer mix had 60 Vbeta and 13 Jbeta primers. Sequencing used immunoSEQ multiplex PCR; TCRdb keeps in-frame clones, though not all of them. The table lists under 200,000 clones, about 65% of them singletons. Study findings and constraints: In terms of immune exposure information, only CMV serostatus was available. The classifier was said to identify cytomegalovirus status with high specificity and sensitivity. For TCR beta chains, V- and J-gene trimming was later linked to a missense DCLRE1C variant. In vitro work confirmed that three CMV-associated chains recognize CMV antigens.

The clonotype originates from a woman between 18 and 29 years old in good health and CMV-seropositive. The chain uses TRBV6-5 and TRBJ1-2; D perhaps matches TRBD1 (6 bases). The sequenced material came from PBMCs. In DNA form, the CDR3 reads TGTGCCAGCAGTTACTCGATGGGACATTACTATGGCTACACCTTC. Amino acid sequence: CASSYSMGHYYGYTF.